The T cell receptor (beta chain) described here comes from a study of cytomegalovirus exposure and HLA in healthy donors. A note on this clone: Its antigen is still unknown.

Study outcomes and limitations: A missense variant in DCLRE1C was later tied to TCR beta V- and J-gene trimming. Testing in vitro showed a few CMV-associated chains specific for CMV antigens.

CDR3 length: 15 amino acids. Germline CDR1 and CDR2: SGHTA and FQGNSA. V gave up 2 bases and J gave up 2 bases, with 12 bases separating them. PCR was performed using 60 Vbeta and 13 Jbeta primers. TCRdb's copy holds only in-frame clones and misses some; the assay was immunoSEQ multiplex PCR. The table shows roughly 180,000 clones, with around 74% occurring only once. Each donor was nominally healthy when sampled (though unrecorded immune exposures were likely). The V and J genes are TRBV7-2 and TRBJ1-1, with D possibly being TRBD1 (6 bases). Sequenced input: PBMCs. The sequence was obtained from a girl aged 5-17 years in good health and CMV-seropositive. CDR3 in amino acids: CASSLRGSFNTEAFF. The CDR3 nucleotides are TGTGCCAGCAGCTTAAGGGGGAGTTTTAACACTGAAGCTTTCTTT.